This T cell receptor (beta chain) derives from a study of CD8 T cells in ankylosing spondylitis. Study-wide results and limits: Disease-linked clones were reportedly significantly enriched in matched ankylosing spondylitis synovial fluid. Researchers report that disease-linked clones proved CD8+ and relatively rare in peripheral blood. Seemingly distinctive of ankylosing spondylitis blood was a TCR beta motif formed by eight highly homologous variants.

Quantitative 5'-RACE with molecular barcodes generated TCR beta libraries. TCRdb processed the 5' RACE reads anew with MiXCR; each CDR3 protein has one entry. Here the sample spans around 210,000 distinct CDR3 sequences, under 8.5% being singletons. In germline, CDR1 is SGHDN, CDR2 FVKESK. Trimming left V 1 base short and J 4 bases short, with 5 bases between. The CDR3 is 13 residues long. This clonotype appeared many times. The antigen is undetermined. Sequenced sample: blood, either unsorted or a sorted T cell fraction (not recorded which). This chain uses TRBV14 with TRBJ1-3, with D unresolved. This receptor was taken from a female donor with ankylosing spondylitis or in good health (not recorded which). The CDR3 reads CASSQARGNTIYF. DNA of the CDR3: TGTGCCAGCAGCCAAGCTCGGGGAAACACCATATATTTT. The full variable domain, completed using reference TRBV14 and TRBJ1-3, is EAGVTQFPSHSVIEKGQTVTLRCDPISGHDNLYWYRRVMGKEIKFLLHFVKESKQDESGMPNNRFLAERTGGTYSTLKVQPAELEDSGVYFCASSQARGNTIYFGEGSWLTVV.